The rows below give T cell receptor beta chains drawn from one sample of a study of response to subunit inactivated influenza vaccine. MiXCR was run by TCRdb on the RT-PCR reads, yielding one entry per CDR3 protein. The table includes around 180,000 distinct CDR3 sequences, nearly 9.5% detected once. The material sequenced was non-naive T cells sorted from PBMCs, taken on the day of vaccination. The receptor set was obtained from a man aged 45 to 65 who received an inactivated influenza vaccine. The CDR3 runs from the conserved cysteine through the conserved F or W.

v_call,j_call,cdr3_aa
TRBV6-1,TRBJ2-7,CASTGNTYEQYF
TRBV18,TRBJ2-7,CASSPGTGVGEQYF
TRBV29-1,TRBJ1-1,CSIKDRMNTEAFF
TRBV7-2,TRBJ2-7,CASSRNSGYEQYF
TRBV7-9,TRBJ2-7,CASSSHWTRGFYEQYF
TRBV24-1,TRBJ2-1,CATSDPGTGDHNEQFF
TRBV10-2,TRBJ1-1,CASSEPGAVEAFF
TRBV19,TRBJ2-1,CASSIALGGTYNEQFF
TRBV20-1,TRBJ2-1,CSATSLAGAVNEQFF
TRBV12-3/TRBV12-4,TRBJ1-5,CASSFDSRQPQHF
TRBV7-2,TRBJ1-1,CASITGGGGVTEAFF
TRBV12-3/TRBV12-4,TRBJ1-1,CASSRDSLTEAFF
TRBV12-3/TRBV12-4,TRBJ2-7,CASSVLPFEQYF
TRBV11-2,TRBJ2-7,CASSSLAGSPSYEQYF
TRBV20-1,TRBJ2-3,CSASPPSGRVDTQYF
TRBV7-3,TRBJ2-1,CASSSGTGGPYNEQFF
TRBV4-1,TRBJ1-1,CASSQVGRGTEAFF
TRBV2,TRBJ2-7,CASSVVVEQYF
TRBV6-2/TRBV6-3,TRBJ1-5,CASSPGPGGKGNQPQHF
TRBV7-8,TRBJ2-3,CASSFDRDTQYF
TRBV11-2,TRBJ2-1,CASSLPHRSYVEVAEQFF
TRBV5-1,TRBJ2-7,CASSGGTVSNEQYF
TRBV4-1,TRBJ2-3,CASSRVPADTQYF
TRBV6-1,TRBJ2-6,CASRDPRATGANVLTF
TRBV2,TRBJ1-1,CASSEDVNTEAFF
TRBV12-3/TRBV12-4,TRBJ2-1,CASSGGLVNEQFF
TRBV10-3,TRBJ1-1,CATRTESLFVNTEAFF
TRBV12-3/TRBV12-4,TRBJ2-1,CASSQVPSGSFINEQFF
TRBV5-1,TRBJ2-7,CASSPMGVGPYEQYF
TRBV7-3,TRBJ2-1,CASSMSGRSYNEQFF
TRBV7-3,TRBJ2-2,CASSLSVGAVGELFF
TRBV9,TRBJ1-5,CASSVGAEDQPQHF